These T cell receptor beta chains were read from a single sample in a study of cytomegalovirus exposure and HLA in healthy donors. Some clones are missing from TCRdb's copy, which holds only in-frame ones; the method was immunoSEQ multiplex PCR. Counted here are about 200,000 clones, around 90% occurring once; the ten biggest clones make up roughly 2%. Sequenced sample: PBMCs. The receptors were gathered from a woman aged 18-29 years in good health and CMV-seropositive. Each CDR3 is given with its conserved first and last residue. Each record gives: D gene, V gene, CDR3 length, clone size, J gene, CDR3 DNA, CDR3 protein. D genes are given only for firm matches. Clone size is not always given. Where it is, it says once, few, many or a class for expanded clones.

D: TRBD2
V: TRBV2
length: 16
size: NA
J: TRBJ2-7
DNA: TGTGCCAGCAGGAAGGGACTAGCGGGAGGACACCTAGCGCAGTACTTC
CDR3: CASRKGLAGGHLAQYF

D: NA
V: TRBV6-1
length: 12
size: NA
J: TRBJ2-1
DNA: TGTGCCAGCAGCGTAGGGGGCAATGAGCAGTTCTTC
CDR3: CASSVGGNEQFF

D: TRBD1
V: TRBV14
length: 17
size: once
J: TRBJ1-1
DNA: TGTGCCAGCAGCCAAAGTACAGGGGCCCCTGTTAACACTGAAGCTTTCTTT
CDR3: CASSQSTGAPVNTEAFF

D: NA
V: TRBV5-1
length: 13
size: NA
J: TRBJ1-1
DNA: TGCGCCAGCAGCGCTGGGAGGGGGATGGGGGCTTTCTTT
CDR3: CASSAGRGMGAFF

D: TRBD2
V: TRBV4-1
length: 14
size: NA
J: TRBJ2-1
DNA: TGCGCCAGCAGCCCCCGGGACTACTACAATGAGCAGTTCTTC
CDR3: CASSPRDYYNEQFF

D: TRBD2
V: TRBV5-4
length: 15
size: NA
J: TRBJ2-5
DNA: TGTGCCAGCAGCTTGGCCGGCGGGAGTGCAGAGACCCAGTACTTC
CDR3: CASSLAGGSAETQYF

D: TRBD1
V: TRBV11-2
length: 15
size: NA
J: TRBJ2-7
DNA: TGTGCCAGCAGCCCTGACAGGGTAAGCTCCTACGAGCAGTACTTC
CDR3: CASSPDRVSSYEQYF

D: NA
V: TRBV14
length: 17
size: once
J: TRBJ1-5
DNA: TGTGCCAGCAGCCATCGCGTAGAGGACTATCTCAATCAGCCCCAGCATTTT
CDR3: CASSHRVEDYLNQPQHF

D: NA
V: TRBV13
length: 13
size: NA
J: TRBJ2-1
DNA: TGTGCCAGCAGCTTAGAAATTAGAGGTGAGCAGTTCTTC
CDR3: CASSLEIRGEQFF

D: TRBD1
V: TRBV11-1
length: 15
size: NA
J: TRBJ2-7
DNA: TGTGCCAGCAGCCAAACAGGGGAAAGGGGCTACGAGCAGTACTTC
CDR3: CASSQTGERGYEQYF

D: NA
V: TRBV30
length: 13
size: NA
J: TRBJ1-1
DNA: TGTGCCTGGACCGCGGGCCCGGACACTGAAGCTTTCTTT
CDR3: CAWTAGPDTEAFF

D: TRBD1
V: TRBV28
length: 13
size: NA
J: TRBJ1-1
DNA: TGTGCCAGCAGTCTTGACAGGGTCACTGAAGCTTTCTTT
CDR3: CASSLDRVTEAFF

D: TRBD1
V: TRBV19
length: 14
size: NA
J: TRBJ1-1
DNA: TGTGCCAGTAGGGTAGACAGGGGGGTAACTGAAGCTTTCTTT
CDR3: CASRVDRGVTEAFF

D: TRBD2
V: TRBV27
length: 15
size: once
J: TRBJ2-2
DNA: TGTGCCAGCAGTTACCGGACTAGCGGGGACGGGGAGCTGTTTTTT
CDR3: CASSYRTSGDGELFF

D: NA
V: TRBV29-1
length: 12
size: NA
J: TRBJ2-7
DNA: TGCAGCGCGGGGATAAACTCCTACGAGCAGTACTTC
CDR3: CSAGINSYEQYF

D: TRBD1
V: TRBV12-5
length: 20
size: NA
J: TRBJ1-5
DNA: TGTGCTAGTGGTTTCACACGATCGGACAGGGGCAGAGGGGCCAATCAGCCCCAGCATTTT
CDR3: CASGFTRSDRGRGANQPQHF

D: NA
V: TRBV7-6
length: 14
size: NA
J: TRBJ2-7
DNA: TGTGCCAGCAGCCCGCTAAGCGGGCCCTACGAGCAGTACTTC
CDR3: CASSPLSGPYEQYF

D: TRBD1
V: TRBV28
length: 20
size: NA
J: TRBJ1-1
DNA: TGTGCCAGCAGTCCGGGACAGGGCTTTTTTAATAGTGATGGGCACACTGAAGCTTTCTTT
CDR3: CASSPGQGFFNSDGHTEAFF

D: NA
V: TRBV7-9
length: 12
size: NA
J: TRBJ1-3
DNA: TGTGCCAGCAGCCCAGAAGGAAACACCATATATTTT
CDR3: CASSPEGNTIYF

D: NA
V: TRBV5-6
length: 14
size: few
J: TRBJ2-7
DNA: TGTGCCAGCAGCTTGGTACAGGGAAGAAACGAGCAGTACTTC
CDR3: CASSLVQGRNEQYF

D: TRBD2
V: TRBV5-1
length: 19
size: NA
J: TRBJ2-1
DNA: TGCGCCAGCAGCCTACGACCGGGACTAGCGGGAGGGTCCTACAATGAGCAGTTCTTC
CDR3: CASSLRPGLAGGSYNEQFF

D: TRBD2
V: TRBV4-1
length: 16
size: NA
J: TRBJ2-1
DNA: TGCGCCAGCAGCCAAGATAAGCGGGGCTCCTACAATGAGCAGTTCTTC
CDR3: CASSQDKRGSYNEQFF

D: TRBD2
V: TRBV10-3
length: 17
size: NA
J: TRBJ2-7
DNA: TGTGCCATCAGTGGGAAGCTAGCGGGAGGAAGATCCTACGAGCAGTACTTC
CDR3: CAISGKLAGGRSYEQYF

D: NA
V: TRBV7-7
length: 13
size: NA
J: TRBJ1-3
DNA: TGTGCTAGCAGGGACATGGATGGAAACACCATATATTTT
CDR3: CASRDMDGNTIYF

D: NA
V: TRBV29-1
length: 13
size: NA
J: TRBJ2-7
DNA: TGCAGCGTTAGGGAGGCTCTCCTCTACGAGCAGTACTTC
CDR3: CSVREALLYEQYF

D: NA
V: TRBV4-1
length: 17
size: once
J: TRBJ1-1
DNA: TGCGCCAGCAGCCGCACAGGTTATGACGGCCTGAACACTGAAGCTTTCTTT
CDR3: CASSRTGYDGLNTEAFF

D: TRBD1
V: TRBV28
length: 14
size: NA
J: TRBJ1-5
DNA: TGTGCCAGCAGTTTTATACAGGGGACTCAGCCCCAGCATTTT
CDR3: CASSFIQGTQPQHF

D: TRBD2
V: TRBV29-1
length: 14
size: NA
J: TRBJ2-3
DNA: TGCAGCGTTGAGTCAGGACTAGCTCCAGATACGCAGTATTTT
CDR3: CSVESGLAPDTQYF

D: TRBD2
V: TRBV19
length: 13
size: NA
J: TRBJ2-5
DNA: TGTGCCAGTAGCCTAGCGGGAGACGAGACCCAGTACTTC
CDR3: CASSLAGDETQYF

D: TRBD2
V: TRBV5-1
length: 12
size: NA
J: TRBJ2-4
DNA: TGCGCCAGCAGAGCTAGCGGAAACATTCAGTACTTC
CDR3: CASRASGNIQYF

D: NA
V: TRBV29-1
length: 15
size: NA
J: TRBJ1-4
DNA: TGCAGCGTTGGGGGCAGTCCTGCTACTAATGAAAAACTGTTTTTT
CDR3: CSVGGSPATNEKLFF

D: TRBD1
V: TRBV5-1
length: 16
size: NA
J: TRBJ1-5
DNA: TGCGCCAGCAGCTTGGGGGGCAAGGGGGCGAGGCAGCCCCAGCATTTT
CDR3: CASSLGGKGARQPQHF

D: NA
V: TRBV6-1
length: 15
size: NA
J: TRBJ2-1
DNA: TGTGCCAGCTCGCCAGAGGGAATGTCAGGCAATGAGCAGTTCTTC
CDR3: CASSPEGMSGNEQFF

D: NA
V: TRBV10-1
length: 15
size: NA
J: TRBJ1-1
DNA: TGCGCCAGCAGTCACGGACAGTTGGGGAACACTGAAGCTTTCTTT
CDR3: CASSHGQLGNTEAFF

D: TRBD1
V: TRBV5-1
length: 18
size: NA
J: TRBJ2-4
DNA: TGCGCCAGCAGCCCGACTTACCACCGGACAGGGGCCAAAAACATTCAGTACTTC
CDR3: CASSPTYHRTGAKNIQYF

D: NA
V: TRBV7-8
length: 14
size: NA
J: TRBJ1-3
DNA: TGTGCCAGCAGCCCAATGAGCTCTGGAAACACCATATATTTT
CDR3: CASSPMSSGNTIYF

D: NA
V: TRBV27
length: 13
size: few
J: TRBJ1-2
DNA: TGTGCCAGCAGTTCGACAGTAAACTATGGCTACACCTTC
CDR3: CASSSTVNYGYTF

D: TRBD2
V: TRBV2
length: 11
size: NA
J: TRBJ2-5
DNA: TGTGGCAGCGGGAGCTTAGAGACCCAGTACTTC
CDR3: CGSGSLETQYF

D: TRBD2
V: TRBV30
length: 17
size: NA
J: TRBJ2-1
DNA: TGTGCCTGGAGCATCCCCAGCGGGAGGGCCTCTGACAATGAGCAGTTCTTC
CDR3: CAWSIPSGRASDNEQFF

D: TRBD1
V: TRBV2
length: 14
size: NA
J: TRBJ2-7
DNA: TGTGCCAGCAGTACCGGGACAGGGCTACACGAGCAGTACTTC
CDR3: CASSTGTGLHEQYF

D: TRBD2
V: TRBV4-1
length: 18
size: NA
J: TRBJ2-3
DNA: TGCGCCAGCAGCCAGGGGACTAGCGGGAGGTGGTCGGCAGATACGCAGTATTTT
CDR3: CASSQGTSGRWSADTQYF

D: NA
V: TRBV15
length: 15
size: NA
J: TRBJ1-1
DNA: TGTGCCACCAGCAGGGGGAGCTCGGAGAACACTGAAGCTTTCTTT
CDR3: CATSRGSSENTEAFF

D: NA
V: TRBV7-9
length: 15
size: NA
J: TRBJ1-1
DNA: TGTGCCAGCAGCTTAGGTCAATATGGGGAGTCTGAAGCTTTCTTT
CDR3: CASSLGQYGESEAFF

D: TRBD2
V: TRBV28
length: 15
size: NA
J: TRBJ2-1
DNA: TGTGCCAGCAGTTCTAGCGGGAGGGCCGGGGATGAGCAGTTCTTC
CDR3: CASSSSGRAGDEQFF

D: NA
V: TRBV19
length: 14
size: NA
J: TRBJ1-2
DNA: TGTGCCAGTAGTACCGACCCGGGGGACTATGGCTACACCTTC
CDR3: CASSTDPGDYGYTF

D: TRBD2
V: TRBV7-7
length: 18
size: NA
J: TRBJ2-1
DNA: TGTGCCAGCAGCTCCCGGACTAGCGGGAGTTCGATCCTGGATGAGCAGTTCTTC
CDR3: CASSSRTSGSSILDEQFF

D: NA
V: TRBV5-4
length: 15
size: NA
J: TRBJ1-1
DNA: TGTGCCAGCAGCTTAATCGGGAGACTGAACACTGAAGCTTTCTTT
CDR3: CASSLIGRLNTEAFF

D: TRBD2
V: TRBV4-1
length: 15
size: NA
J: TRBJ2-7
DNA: TGCGCCAGCAGCCAAGAGGTCGGCGGGAGCATGGAGCAGTACTTC
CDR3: CASSQEVGGSMEQYF

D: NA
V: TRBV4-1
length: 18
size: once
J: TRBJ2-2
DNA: TGCGCCAGCAGCCAAGAGGGAGAAGGACTTTTTAACACCGGGGAGCTGTTTTTT
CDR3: CASSQEGEGLFNTGELFF

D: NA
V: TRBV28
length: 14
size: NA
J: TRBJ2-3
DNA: TGTGCCAGCAGTTTAAGAGGCGCCACAGATACGCAGTATTTT
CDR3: CASSLRGATDTQYF

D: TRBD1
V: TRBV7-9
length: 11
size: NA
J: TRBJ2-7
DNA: TGTGCCAGCAGTCGAGCGACAGGGCTGTACTTC
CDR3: CASSRATGLYF

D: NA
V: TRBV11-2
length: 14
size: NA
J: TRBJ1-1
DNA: TGTGCCAGCAGTCCGTGGGGGCAGATCACTGAAGCTTTCTTT
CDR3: CASSPWGQITEAFF

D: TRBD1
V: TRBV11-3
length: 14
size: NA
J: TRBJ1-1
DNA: TGTGCCAGCAGCCCCCAGGGGGTGAACACTGAAGCTTTCTTT
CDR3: CASSPQGVNTEAFF

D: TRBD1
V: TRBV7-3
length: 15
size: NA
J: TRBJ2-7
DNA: TGTGCCAGCAGCTTAACTAGGGACAGCAAGGGCGAGCAGTACTTC
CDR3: CASSLTRDSKGEQYF

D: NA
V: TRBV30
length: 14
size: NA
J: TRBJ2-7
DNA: TGTGCCTGGAGTGTAACCAGGGGTCTGTACGAGCAGTACTTC
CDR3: CAWSVTRGLYEQYF

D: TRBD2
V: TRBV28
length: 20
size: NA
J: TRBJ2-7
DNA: TGTGCCAGCAGTTTCAGTCTAATCGGGACTAGCGGGAGGAGCTCCTACGAGCAGTACTTC
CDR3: CASSFSLIGTSGRSSYEQYF

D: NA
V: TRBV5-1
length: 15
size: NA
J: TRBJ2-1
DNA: TGCGCCAGCAGCTTGGGACTAAGCTCCTACAATGAGCAGTTCTTC
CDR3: CASSLGLSSYNEQFF

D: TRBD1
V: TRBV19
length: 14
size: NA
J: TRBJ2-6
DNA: TGTGCCAGTAGAGACAGGGCTGGGGCCAACGTCCTGACTTTC
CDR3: CASRDRAGANVLTF

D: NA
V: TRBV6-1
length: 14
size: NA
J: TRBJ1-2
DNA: TGTGCCAGCAGTGGGGGCGGACCTAACTATGGCTACACCTTC
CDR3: CASSGGGPNYGYTF